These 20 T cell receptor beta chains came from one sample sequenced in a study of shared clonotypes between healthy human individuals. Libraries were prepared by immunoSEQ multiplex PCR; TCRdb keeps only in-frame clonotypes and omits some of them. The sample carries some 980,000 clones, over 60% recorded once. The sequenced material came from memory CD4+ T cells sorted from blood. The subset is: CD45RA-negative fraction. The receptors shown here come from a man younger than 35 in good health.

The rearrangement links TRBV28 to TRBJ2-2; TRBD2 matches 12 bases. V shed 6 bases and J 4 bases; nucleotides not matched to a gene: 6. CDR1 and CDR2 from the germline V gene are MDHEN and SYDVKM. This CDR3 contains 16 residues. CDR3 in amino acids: CASRNSGLAGTGELFF. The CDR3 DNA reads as TGTGCCAGCAGGAATTCGGGACTAGCGGGCACCGGGGAGCTGTTTTTT.

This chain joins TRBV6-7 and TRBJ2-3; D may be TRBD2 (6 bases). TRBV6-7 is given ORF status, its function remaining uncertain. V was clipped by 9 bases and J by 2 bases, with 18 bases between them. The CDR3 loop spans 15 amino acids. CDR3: CARERRRDFTDTQYF. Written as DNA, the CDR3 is TGTGCCAGGGAGCGTCGCCGGGACTTCACAGATACGCAGTATTTT.

The CDR3 loop is CASSLEAGRGVGEQFF. The CDR3, as DNA: TGTGCCAGCAGCTTAGAAGCGGGTCGGGGCGTAGGTGAGCAGTTCTTC. The chain couples TRBV7-2 to TRBJ2-1; weak D call: TRBD2 (6 bases). CDR1 and CDR2 (germline): SGHTA, FQGNSA. V dropped 1 base and J dropped 9 bases, with 19 bases sitting between them. The CDR3 consists of 16 residues.

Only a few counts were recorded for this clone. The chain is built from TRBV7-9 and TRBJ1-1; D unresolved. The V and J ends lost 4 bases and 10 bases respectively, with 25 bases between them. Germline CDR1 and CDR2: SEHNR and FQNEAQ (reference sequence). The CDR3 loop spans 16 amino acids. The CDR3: CASSYSGRPGSDLAFF. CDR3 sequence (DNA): TGTGCCAGCAGCTATTCCGGACGGCCCGGCTCTGATTTAGCTTTCTTT.

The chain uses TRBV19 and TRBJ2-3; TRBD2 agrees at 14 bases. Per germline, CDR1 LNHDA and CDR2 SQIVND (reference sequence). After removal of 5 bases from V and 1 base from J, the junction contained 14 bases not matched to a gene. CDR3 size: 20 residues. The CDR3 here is CASSLGPGLAGVRGTDTQYF. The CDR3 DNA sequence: TGTGCCAGTAGTCTGGGTCCGGGACTAGCGGGAGTGAGAGGCACAGATACGCAGTATTTT.

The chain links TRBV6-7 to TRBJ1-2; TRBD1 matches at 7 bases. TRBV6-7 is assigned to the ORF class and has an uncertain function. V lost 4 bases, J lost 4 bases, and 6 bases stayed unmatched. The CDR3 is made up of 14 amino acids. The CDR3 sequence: CASSSSDRTYGYTF. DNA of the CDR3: TGTGCCAGCAGTTCCTCGGACAGGACCTATGGCTACACCTTC.

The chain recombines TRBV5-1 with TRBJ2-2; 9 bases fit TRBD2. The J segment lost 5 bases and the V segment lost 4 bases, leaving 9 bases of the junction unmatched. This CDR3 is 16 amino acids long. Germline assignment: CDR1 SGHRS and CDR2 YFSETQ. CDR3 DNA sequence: TGCGCCAGCAGCGGGACGGTTAGCGGGAGAACCGGGGAGCTGTTTTTT. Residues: CASSGTVSGRTGELFF.

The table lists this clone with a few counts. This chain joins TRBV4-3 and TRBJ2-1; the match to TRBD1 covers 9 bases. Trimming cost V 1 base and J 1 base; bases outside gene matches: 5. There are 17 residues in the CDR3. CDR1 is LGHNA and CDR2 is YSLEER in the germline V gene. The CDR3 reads CASSQGQGVWSYNEQFF. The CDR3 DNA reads TGCGCCAGCAGCCAAGGACAGGGGGTTTGGTCCTACAATGAGCAGTTCTTC.

The CDR3 protein is CSVSRNQETQYF. For the CDR3, the DNA is TGCAGCGTTTCCAGGAACCAAGAGACCCAGTACTTC. The chain uses TRBV29-1 and TRBJ2-5; D gene uncertain. Trimming removed 5 bases at V and 0 bases at J, with 7 bases between. The V gene's germline CDR1 is SQVTM and CDR2 ANQGSEA. The CDR3 length is 12 residues.

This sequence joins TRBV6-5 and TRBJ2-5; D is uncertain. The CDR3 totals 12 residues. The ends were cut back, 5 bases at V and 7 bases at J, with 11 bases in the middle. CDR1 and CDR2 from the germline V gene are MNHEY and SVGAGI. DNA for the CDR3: TGTGCCAGCAGTGGAAGCTCTGGGACCCAGTACTTC. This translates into CASSGSSGTQYF.

This chain's CDR3 is CATSRDPRLADYNEQFF. Here the CDR3 DNA reads TGTGCCACCAGCAGAGATCCTCGACTAGCGGATTACAATGAGCAGTTCTTC. The V and J genes are TRBV15 and TRBJ2-1; 9 bases agree with TRBD2. Losses at the gene ends were 0 bases for V and 4 bases for J; bases not matched to a gene: 7. From germline, CDR1 is LNHNV and CDR2 YYDKDF (reference sequence). The CDR3 is made up of 17 amino acids.

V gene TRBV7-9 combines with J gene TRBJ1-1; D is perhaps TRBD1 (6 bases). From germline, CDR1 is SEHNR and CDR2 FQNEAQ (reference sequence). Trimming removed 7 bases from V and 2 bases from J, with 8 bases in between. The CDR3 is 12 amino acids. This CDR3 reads CASKQGNTEAFF. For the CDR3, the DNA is TGTGCCAGCAAACAGGGAAACACTGAAGCTTTCTTT.

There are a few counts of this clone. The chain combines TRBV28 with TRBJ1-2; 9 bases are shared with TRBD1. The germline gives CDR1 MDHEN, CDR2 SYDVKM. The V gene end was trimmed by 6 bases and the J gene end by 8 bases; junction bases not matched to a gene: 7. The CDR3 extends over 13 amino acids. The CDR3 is CASRGTGRDGYTF. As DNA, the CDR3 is TGTGCCAGCAGAGGGACAGGGAGGGACGGCTACACCTTC.

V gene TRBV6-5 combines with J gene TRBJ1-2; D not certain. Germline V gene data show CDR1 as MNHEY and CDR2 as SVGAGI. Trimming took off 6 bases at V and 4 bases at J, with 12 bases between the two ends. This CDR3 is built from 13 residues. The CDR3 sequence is CASREEKGYGYTF. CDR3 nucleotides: TGTGCCAGCAGGGAGGAGAAAGGCTATGGCTACACCTTC.

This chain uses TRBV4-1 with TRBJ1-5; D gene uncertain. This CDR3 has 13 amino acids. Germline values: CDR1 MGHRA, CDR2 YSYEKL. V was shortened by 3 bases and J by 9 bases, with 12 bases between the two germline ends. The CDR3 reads CASSQGTQWPQHF. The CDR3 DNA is TGCGCCAGCAGCCAGGGCACTCAGTGGCCCCAGCATTTT.

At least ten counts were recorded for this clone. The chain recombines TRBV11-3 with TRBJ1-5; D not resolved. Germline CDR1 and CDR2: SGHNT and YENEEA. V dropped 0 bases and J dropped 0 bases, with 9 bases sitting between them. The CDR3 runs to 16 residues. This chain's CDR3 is CASSLDGEDSNQPQHF. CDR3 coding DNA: TGTGCCAGCAGCTTAGATGGGGAAGATAGCAATCAGCCCCAGCATTTT. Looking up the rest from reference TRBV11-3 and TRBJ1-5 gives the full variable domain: EAGVVQSPRYKIIEKKQPVAFWCNPISGHNTLYWYLQNLGQGPELLIRYENEEAVDDSQLPKDRFSAERLKGVDSTLKIQPAELGDSAVYLCASSLDGEDSNQPQHFGDGTRLSIL.

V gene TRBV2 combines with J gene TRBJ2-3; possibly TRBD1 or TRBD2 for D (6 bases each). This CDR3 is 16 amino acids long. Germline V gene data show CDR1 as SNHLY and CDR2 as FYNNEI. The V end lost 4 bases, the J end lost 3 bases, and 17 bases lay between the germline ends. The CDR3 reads CASSVEGGLGTDTQYF. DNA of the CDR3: TGTGCCAGCAGTGTGGAGGGGGGCCTTGGGACAGATACGCAGTATTTT.

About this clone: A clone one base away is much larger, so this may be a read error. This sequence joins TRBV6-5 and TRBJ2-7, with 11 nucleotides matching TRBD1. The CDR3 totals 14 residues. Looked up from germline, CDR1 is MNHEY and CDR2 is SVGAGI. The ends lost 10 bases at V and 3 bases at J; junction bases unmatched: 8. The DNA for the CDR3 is TGTGCCAACAGCTCCGGGACAGGGGGCTACGAGCAGTACTTC. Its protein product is CANSSGTGGYEQYF.

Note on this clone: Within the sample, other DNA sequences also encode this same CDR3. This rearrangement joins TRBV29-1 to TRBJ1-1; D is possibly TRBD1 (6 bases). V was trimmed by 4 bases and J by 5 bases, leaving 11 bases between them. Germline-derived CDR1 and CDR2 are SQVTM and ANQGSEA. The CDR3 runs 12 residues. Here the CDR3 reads CSVGQGRTEAFF. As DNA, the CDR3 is TGCAGCGTTGGGCAGGGGAGGACTGAAGCTTTCTTT.

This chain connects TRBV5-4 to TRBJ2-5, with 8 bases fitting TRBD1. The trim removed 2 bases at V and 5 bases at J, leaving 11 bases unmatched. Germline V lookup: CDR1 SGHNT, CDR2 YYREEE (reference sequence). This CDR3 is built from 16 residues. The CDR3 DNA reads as TGTGCCAGCAGCTTCGGACAGGGAAGAGGTTGGGAGACCCAGTACTTC. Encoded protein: CASSFGQGRGWETQYF.